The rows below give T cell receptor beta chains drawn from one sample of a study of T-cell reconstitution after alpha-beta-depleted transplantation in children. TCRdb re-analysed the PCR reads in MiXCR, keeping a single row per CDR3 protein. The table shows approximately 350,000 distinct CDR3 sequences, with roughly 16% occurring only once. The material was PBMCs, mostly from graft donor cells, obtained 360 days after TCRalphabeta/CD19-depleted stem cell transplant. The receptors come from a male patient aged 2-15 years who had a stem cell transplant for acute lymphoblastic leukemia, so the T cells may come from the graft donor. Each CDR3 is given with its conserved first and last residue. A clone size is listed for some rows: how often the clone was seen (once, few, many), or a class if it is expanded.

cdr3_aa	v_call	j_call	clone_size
CAISVSLADTDTQYF	TRBV10-3	TRBJ2-3	many
CASGTMGGLFF	TRBV3-1	TRBJ1-4	few
CASSKIVQPQHF	TRBV28	TRBJ1-5	.
CSASQGGSTDTQYF	TRBV20-1	TRBJ2-3	few
CASSLWARGTTNEKLFF	TRBV28	TRBJ1-4	many
CSARAQGSSYNSPLHF	TRBV20-1	TRBJ1-6	few
CASSLRAGRRTYNEQFF	TRBV7-9	TRBJ2-1	.
CASSLGGGRRAGGDTQYF	TRBV7-9	TRBJ2-3	.
CASSQEVGATYF	TRBV3-1	TRBJ2-5	.
CASSLDSGGDTQYF	TRBV5-1	TRBJ2-3	many
CASIPLGAANTYEQYF	TRBV27	TRBJ2-7	.
CATSNRRGAGELFF	TRBV15	TRBJ2-2	few
CASSLAREAFF	TRBV12-3/TRBV12-4	TRBJ1-1	few
CATSDGRGQRNYYEQYF	TRBV24-1	TRBJ2-7	many
CASSFGTSLSETQYF	TRBV28	TRBJ2-5	few
CASSYTQQGQFF	TRBV6-2/TRBV6-3	TRBJ2-1	few
CASSYSWAPPGRNEQFF	TRBV6-5	TRBJ2-1	few
CASSGLTGTTYNEQFF	TRBV11-2	TRBJ2-1	.
CASSQEGFFHNEQFF	TRBV3-1	TRBJ2-1	.
CASSPRGQGTNEQFF	TRBV7-9	TRBJ2-1	few
CSASRGINTGELFF	TRBV20-1	TRBJ2-2	many
CASSPPGYPTEAFF	TRBV5-1	TRBJ1-1	.
CASSLDRGFYNEQFF	TRBV7-9	TRBJ2-1	many
CASSLGQVPDHEQYF	TRBV27	TRBJ2-7	.
CASSLWGSSGNYEQYF	TRBV28	TRBJ2-7	many
CASSLFQWWGAPSTDTQYF	TRBV7-9	TRBJ2-3	few
CASSRVAGTRRDEQFF	TRBV4-1	TRBJ2-1	few
CSVEGLAGAVGQFF	TRBV29-1	TRBJ2-1	few
CSGSRGSGTGELFF	TRBV20-1	TRBJ2-2	many
CASSSRLFTGLSGNTIYF	TRBV7-9	TRBJ1-3	many
CASSQDVERGSADTQYF	TRBV4-3	TRBJ2-3	.
CASSQLGARTYEQYF	TRBV4-3	TRBJ2-7	.
CSPQDRGNTEAFF	TRBV29-1	TRBJ1-1	once
CAWSRDFYEQYF	TRBV30	TRBJ2-7	.
CASSPGALLAGLDTQYF	TRBV7-9	TRBJ2-3	few
CATRVGGYNEQFF	TRBV10-3	TRBJ2-1	many
CASSLQGDVGAFF	TRBV7-8	TRBJ1-1	few
CASSFPGRESGNEQFF	TRBV5-6	TRBJ2-1	.
CASSRAGDLNTEAFF	TRBV6-5	TRBJ1-1	.
CASKGWGDHEQFF	TRBV27	TRBJ2-1	few
CASSRRGTSKETQYF	TRBV7-6	TRBJ2-5	.
CASSISTGTEAFF	TRBV19	TRBJ1-1	.